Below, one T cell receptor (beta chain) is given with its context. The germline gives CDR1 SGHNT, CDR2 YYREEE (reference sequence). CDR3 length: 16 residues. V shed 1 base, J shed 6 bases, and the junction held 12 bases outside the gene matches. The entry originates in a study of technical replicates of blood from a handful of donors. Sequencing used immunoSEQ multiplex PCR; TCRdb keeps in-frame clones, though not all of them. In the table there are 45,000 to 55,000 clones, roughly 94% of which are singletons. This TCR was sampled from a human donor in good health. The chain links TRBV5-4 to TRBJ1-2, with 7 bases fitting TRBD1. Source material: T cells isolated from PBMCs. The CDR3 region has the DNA TGTGCCAGCAGCTTGCAGGGGGGCGCCCCTATTGATGGCTACACCTTC. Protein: CASSLQGGAPIDGYTF.